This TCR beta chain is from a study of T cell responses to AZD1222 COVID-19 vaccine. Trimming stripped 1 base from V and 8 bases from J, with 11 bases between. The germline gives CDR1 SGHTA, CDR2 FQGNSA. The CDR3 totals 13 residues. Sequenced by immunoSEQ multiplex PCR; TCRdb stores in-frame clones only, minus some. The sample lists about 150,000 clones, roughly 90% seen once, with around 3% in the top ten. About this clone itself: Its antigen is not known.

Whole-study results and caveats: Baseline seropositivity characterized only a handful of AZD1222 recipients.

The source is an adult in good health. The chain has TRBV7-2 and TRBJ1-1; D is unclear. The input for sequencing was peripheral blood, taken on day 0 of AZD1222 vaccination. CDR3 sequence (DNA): TGTGCCAGCAGCTTAGATGTAGTCTCGGAAGCTTTCTTT. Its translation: CASSLDVVSEAFF.